This TCR beta chain was retrieved from a study of T cell clones after liver transplantation. On the study more broadly: As an antigen-independent comparator, third-party-reactive TCRbeta sequences came from pre-transplant mixed lymphocyte reactions. Three of the eight recipients were HCV-positive; the rest had non-autoimmune, non-viral transplant indications. Regarding the study as a whole: Small, mixed patient groups and varying post-transplant times limit these conclusions.

The germline V gene has CDR1 SGHTA and CDR2 FQGTGA. This CDR3 is 15 amino acids long. The germline V and J ends were trimmed by 6 bases and 7 bases, with 21 bases remaining between them. Worth noting for this clone: Its antigen is not identified.

TCRdb's copy holds only in-frame clones and misses some; the assay was immunoSEQ multiplex PCR. The sample lists tens of thousands of clones; roughly nine tenths were seen once. This chain connects TRBV7-3 to TRBJ2-5; D is perhaps TRBD1 or TRBD2 (6 bases each). The clonotype was recovered from a human donor who received a liver transplant. The source was CD4+ T cells from blood, collected before liver transplant. The CDR3 here is CASSAGAAGLSTQYF. CDR3 in DNA: TGTGCCAGCAGTGCAGGGGCCGCGGGGTTGTCGACCCAGTACTTC.